Following are 26 T cell receptor beta chains from one sample sequenced in a study of T cell responses to AZD1222 COVID-19 vaccine. Sequencing used immunoSEQ multiplex PCR; TCRdb keeps in-frame clones, though not all of them. The repertoire holds more than 50,000 clones, with roughly 90% as singletons. Specimen: peripheral blood, collected on day 0 of AZD1222 vaccination. The receptors stem from an adult in good health.

The chain has TRBV10-1 and TRBJ2-2, with D perhaps TRBD1 (6 bases). This CDR3 is 13 amino acids long. The V gene's germline CDR1 is WNHNN and CDR2 SYGVQD (reference sequence). The V and J ends lost 5 bases and 6 bases respectively, with 10 bases between them. The CDR3 loop is CASSSTGPGELFF. The DNA of the CDR3 is TGCGCCAGCAGTTCAACAGGGCCCGGGGAGCTGTTTTTT.

The rearrangement joins TRBV5-4 to TRBJ1-5; D not resolved. Trimming left V 4 bases short and J 4 bases short, with 9 bases between. CDR3 size: 13 residues. From germline, CDR1 is SGHNT and CDR2 YYREEE (reference sequence). This CDR3 is CASSQSPNQPQHF. The CDR3 nucleotides read TGTGCCAGCAGCCAGAGTCCTAATCAGCCCCAGCATTTT.

The chain carries TRBV9 and TRBJ2-5; the D is unclear. Germline CDR1 is SGDLS and CDR2 is YYNGEE. This CDR3 comprises 13 residues. Trimming left V 2 bases short and J 5 bases short, with 10 bases between. This CDR3 reads CASSVSGRETQYF. In nucleotides, the CDR3 is TGTGCCAGCAGCGTCTCGGGCCGGGAGACCCAGTACTTC. The full variable domain, in which reference TRBV9 and TRBJ2-5 provide the parts outside the CDR3, is DSGVTQTPKHLITATGQRVTLRCSPRSGDLSVYWYQQSLDQGLQFLIQYYNGEERAKGNILERFSAQQFPDLHSELNLSSLELGDSALYFCASSVSGRETQYFGPGTRLLVL.

The V and J genes are TRBV18 and TRBJ2-1; weak D call: TRBD1 (5 bases). V lost 3 bases and J 10 bases, leaving 10 bases between the germline ends. Germline V CDR1 and CDR2: KGHSH, LQKENI. CDR3 size: 12 residues. The CDR3 DNA follows: TGTGCCAGCTCACCGGGGCCTCCGGAGCAGTTCTTC. It encodes CASSPGPPEQFF.

Only a few counts were recorded for this clone. The chain employs TRBV5-1 and TRBJ1-2, with D unresolved. V was shortened by 0 bases and J by 0 bases, with 9 bases between the two germline ends. Germline V gene lookup returns CDR1 SGHRS and CDR2 YFSETQ. The CDR3 sequence is 15 residues long. The CDR3 bases are TGCGCCAGCAGCTTGGGTGCGGGATCTAACTATGGCTACACCTTC. This codes for CASSLGAGSNYGYTF.

The rearrangement joins TRBV5-4 to TRBJ2-3; D gene ambiguous. The CDR3 is 11 residues long. V was pared by 4 bases and J by 5 bases, with 5 bases between. Germline values: CDR1 SGHNT, CDR2 YYREEE (reference sequence). CDR3 protein: CASSRRDTQYF. CDR3 nucleotides: TGTGCCAGCAGCCGGCGAGATACGCAGTATTTT. The full variable domain, with the rest looked up from reference TRBV5-4 and TRBJ2-3, is ETGVTQSPTHLIKTRGQQVTLRCSSQSGHNTVSWYQQALGQGPQFIFQYYREEENGRGNFPPRFSGLQFPNYSSELNVNALELDDSALYLCASSRRDTQYFGPGTRLTVL.

This chain connects TRBV9 to TRBJ2-1; D unclear. V lost 4 bases and J lost 8, with 13 bases in between. Germline values: CDR1 SGDLS, CDR2 YYNGEE. CDR3 length: 13 residues. The CDR3 protein is CASSPSFVDEQFF. In nucleotides, the CDR3 is TGTGCCAGCAGCCCCTCGTTTGTCGATGAGCAGTTCTTC.

This clone is termed medium-sized. The rearrangement joins TRBV29-1 to TRBJ1-3, with D possibly being TRBD1 (5 bases). Germline loops: CDR1 SQVTM, CDR2 ANQGSEA. Trimming stripped 2 bases from V and 2 bases from J, with 7 bases between. This CDR3 has 13 amino acids. The CDR3 coding sequence is TGCAGCGTTGAAAAGGACACTGGAAACACCATATATTTT. Encoded protein: CSVEKDTGNTIYF. Together with reference TRBV29-1 and TRBJ1-3, the CDR3 gives the full variable domain: SAVISQKPSRDICQRGTSLTIQCQVDSQVTMMFWYRQQPGQSLTLIATANQGSEATYESGFVIDKFPISRPNLTFSTLTVSNMSPEDSSIYLCSVEKDTGNTIYFGEGSWLTVV.

This chain uses TRBV7-2 with TRBJ2-2; no clear D gene. Looked up from germline, CDR1 is SGHTA and CDR2 is FQGNSA. The V end was cut by 7 bases, the J end by 2 bases, with 14 bases between. The CDR3 spans 15 residues. The chain's CDR3 is CASTSRLGNTGELFF. CDR3 bases: TGTGCCAGCACGAGTCGCCTGGGAAACACCGGGGAGCTGTTTTTT.

In this sample, this clone turned up once. The chain couples TRBV10-3 to TRBJ2-1; D not certain. Germline loops: CDR1 ENHRY, CDR2 SYGVKD. The V gene lost 9 bases and the J gene lost 5 bases, with 14 bases spanning the gap. The CDR3 is 13 amino acids. This CDR3 reads CAITGRTDNEQFF. The CDR3, as DNA: TGTGCCATTACTGGCCGGACCGACAATGAGCAGTTCTTC.

The chain carries TRBV5-1 and TRBJ1-1; D unclear. Germline CDR1 and CDR2: SGHRS and YFSETQ. The V and J ends lost 4 bases and 2 bases respectively, with 12 bases between them. The CDR3 spans 14 residues. The CDR3 protein is CASSREGINTEAFF. Written as DNA, the CDR3 is TGCGCCAGCAGCAGGGAGGGAATAAACACTGAAGCTTTCTTT.

The CDR3 region has the DNA TGTGCCGCTAGGGACAGCTTCTCAGATACGCAGTATTTT. Its translation is CAARDSFSDTQYF. J is TRBJ2-3 and V is TRBV30, with 7 bases identical to TRBD1. From germline, CDR1 is GTSNPN and CDR2 SVGIG (reference sequence). The CDR3 consists of 13 residues. With 8 bases clipped from V and 4 bases from J, the junction kept 9 bases outside the gene matches.

The gene calls are TRBV5-1 and TRBJ2-7; D may be TRBD1 (5 bases). The CDR3 totals 13 residues. The V gene's germline CDR1 is SGHRS and CDR2 YFSETQ. V lost 0 bases, J lost 6 bases, and 10 bases lay in between. The CDR3 region has the DNA TGCGCCAGCAGCTTGGCCACTACAGGCGAGCAGTACTTC. Translation: CASSLATTGEQYF. Supplemented by reference TRBV5-1 and TRBJ2-7, the full variable domain reads KAGVTQTPRYLIKTRGQQVTLSCSPISGHRSVSWYQQTPGQGLQFLFEYFSETQRNKGNFPGRFSGRQFSNSRSEMNVSTLELGDSALYLCASSLATTGEQYFGPGTRLTVT.

This rearrangement joins TRBV6-4 to TRBJ2-3; TRBD1 matches 8 bases. Unmatched junction bases numbered 4, after V lost 4 bases and J lost 1 base. The CDR3 has 15 residues. Germline V gene data show CDR1 as MRHNA and CDR2 as SNTAGT. CDR3 DNA: TGTGCCAGCAGTGCCTCGACAGGGGGCACAGATACGCAGTATTTT. It codes for CASSASTGGTDTQYF.

The chain joins TRBV7-9 to TRBJ2-1; D is ambiguous. This CDR3 contains 15 residues. V was cut by 1 base and J by 9 bases, with 16 bases left in between. Germline lookup yields CDR1 SEHNR and CDR2 FQNEAQ (reference sequence). The CDR3 sequence is CASSLVGSNVVEQFF. The CDR3 coding sequence is TGTGCCAGCAGCTTAGTCGGTAGCAATGTGGTTGAGCAGTTCTTC.

This chain uses TRBV7-2 with TRBJ2-3; 8 positions match TRBD2. Looked up from germline, CDR1 is SGHTA and CDR2 is FQGNSA. The CDR3 covers 17 residues. V was clipped by 0 bases and J by 4 bases; unmatched bases: 9. CDR3 region: CASSLAPSGSGPDTQYF. For the CDR3, the DNA is TGTGCCAGCAGCTTAGCGCCAAGCGGGAGCGGCCCAGATACGCAGTATTTT.

The chain has TRBV9 and TRBJ1-3; D unresolved. The CDR3 is made up of 15 amino acids. The V gene lost 0 bases and the J gene lost 1 base, with 8 bases spanning the gap. Germline V CDR1 and CDR2: SGDLS, YYNGEE. The CDR3 coding sequence is TGTGCCAGCAGCGTAGAGGACCGGTCTGGAAACACCATATATTTT. This codes for CASSVEDRSGNTIYF.

The chain couples TRBV19 to TRBJ2-1; 12 bases map to TRBD2. V shed 3 bases, J shed 10 bases, and the junction held 7 bases outside the gene matches. CDR1 is LNHDA, CDR2 SQIVND, per germline (reference sequence). This CDR3 spans 15 amino acids. The CDR3 sequence is CASSILGLAGDEQFF. In DNA form, the CDR3 reads TGTGCCAGTAGTATTCTGGGACTAGCGGGTGACGAGCAGTTCTTC. The full variable domain, in which reference TRBV19 and TRBJ2-1 provide the parts outside the CDR3, is DGGITQSPKYLFRKEGQNVTLSCEQNLNHDAMYWYRQDPGQGLRLIYYSQIVNDFQKGDIAEGYSVSREKKESFPLTVTSAQKNPTAFYLCASSILGLAGDEQFFGPGTRLTVL.

This clone was recorded a few times. This chain connects TRBV19 to TRBJ1-1; TRBD1 agrees at 9 bases. V lost 4 bases and J lost 2; bases outside the gene matches: 11. This CDR3 is built from 17 residues. Germline loops: CDR1 LNHDA, CDR2 SQIVND (reference sequence). CDR3 residues: CASSTWTGDRRNTEAFF. Here the CDR3 DNA reads TGTGCCAGTAGTACCTGGACAGGGGATAGGAGAAACACTGAAGCTTTCTTT.

The sample holds a few counts of this clone. This rearrangement joins TRBV2 to TRBJ2-2, with 7 bases matching TRBD2. The ends lost 5 bases at V and 4 bases at J; junction bases unmatched: 7. This CDR3 spans 15 amino acids. The germline V gene encodes CDR1 SNHLY and CDR2 FYNNEI. Written as DNA, the CDR3 is TGTGCCAGCAGTAGACTAGCCCGCGGCACCGGGGAGCTGTTTTTT. As protein: CASSRLARGTGELFF. Full variable domain (missing parts from reference TRBV2 and TRBJ2-2): EPEVTQTPSHQVTQMGQEVILRCVPISNHLYFYWYRQILGQKVEFLVSFYNNEISEKSEIFDDQFSVERPDGSNFTLKIRSTKLEDSAMYFCASSRLARGTGELFFGEGSRLTVL.

This clone showed up just once. The V gene is TRBV28, the J gene TRBJ1-1; maybe TRBD1 (5 bases). Trimming took 2 bases from V and 1 from J, leaving 14 bases between them. CDR1 is MDHEN, CDR2 SYDVKM, per germline. The CDR3 is 16 amino acids. The CDR3 coding sequence is TGTGCCAGCAGTTTAGGGGGTACCCGAGGGAACACTGAAGCTTTCTTT. Its protein product is CASSLGGTRGNTEAFF.

The V call is TRBV18, the J call TRBJ2-2; maybe TRBD1 (5 bases). CDR1 and CDR2 (germline): KGHSH, LQKENI. The CDR3 spans 17 residues. The germline V and J ends were trimmed by 3 bases and 0 bases, with 14 bases remaining between them. The CDR3 is CASSPMVGRANTGELFF. CDR3 coding DNA: TGTGCCAGCTCACCTATGGTAGGCAGGGCGAACACCGGGGAGCTGTTTTTT.

CDR3 region: CAAGAGRGIMDTEAFF. The CDR3 DNA reads as TGTGCCGCCGGGGCAGGGAGGGGGATAATGGACACTGAAGCTTTCTTT. J is TRBJ1-1 and V is TRBV10-3, with D possibly TRBD1 on 6 matching bases. V lost 11 bases to trimming and J lost 3 bases, with 25 bases between them. This CDR3 spans 16 amino acids. CDR1 ENHRY and CDR2 SYGVKD come from the germline V gene.

This clone was seen only once. The chain links TRBV4-1 to TRBJ2-1; 8 bases are shared with TRBD1. V trimming: 0 bases; J trimming: 5 bases; junction bases outside the gene matches: 12. Germline V gene data show CDR1 as MGHRA and CDR2 as YSYEKL. The CDR3 covers 18 residues. The CDR3 region has the DNA TGCGCCAGCAGCCAAGAAGGACAGGGTAGTTTCGGGAACAATGAGCAGTTCTTC. Its translation: CASSQEGQGSFGNNEQFF.

The V and J genes are TRBV28 and TRBJ1-5; tentative D call: TRBD1 (5 bases). The CDR3 has 12 residues. In germline, CDR1 is MDHEN, CDR2 SYDVKM. Trimming took off 10 bases at V and 4 bases at J, with 11 bases between the two ends. CDR3 residues: CATRQSNQPQHF. For the CDR3, the DNA is TGTGCCACCCGACAGTCAAATCAGCCCCAGCATTTT.

The chain joins TRBV7-9 to TRBJ2-6; TRBD1 might be the D (6 bases). Trimming removed 7 bases from V and 1 base from J, with 14 bases in between. Germline V gene data show CDR1 as SEHNR and CDR2 as FQNEAQ (reference sequence). The CDR3 totals 16 residues. The DNA of the CDR3 is TGTGCCAGCACTTGGGACAAACTATCTGGGGCCAACGTCCTGACTTTC. This sequence encodes CASTWDKLSGANVLTF.